What follows is one TCR beta chain and its context. The antigen is undetermined. This entry comes from a study of T cells in Graves' hyperthyroidism and ophthalmopathy. Study-wide results and caveats: Most clonotypes that expanded in the thyroid above 0.001 also showed up in blood. Separation of ophthalmopathy from stable hyperthyroidism was achieved by a 13 V-J model. Ophthalmopathy prediction by the model preceded onset by a median roughly 6 months.

Trimming took 5 bases from V and 9 from J, leaving 10 bases between them. The CDR3 consists of 12 residues. Germline V gene data show CDR1 as SGHTA and CDR2 as FQGTGA. Amplified TCR beta CDR3 regions derived from RNA transcripts. The HTBI primer set drove a first-round RT-PCR of the TCR CDR3. TCRdb fed the multiplex PCR reads into MiXCR, producing one record per CDR3 protein. The data show under 700,000 distinct CDR3 sequences, with roughly 50% seen just once and roughly 8.2% held by the top ten. Exclusion of patients followed from uncontrolled infection, other autoimmune disease, pregnancy or lactation.

The chain employs TRBV7-3 and TRBJ2-2, with D possibly TRBD1 on 6 matching bases. The receptor was isolated from a woman between 18 and 29 years old with Graves' hyperthyroidism. Sequencing was performed on peripheral blood or thyroid tissue (not recorded which). CDR3 amino acids: CASSPDRRELFF. The CDR3 DNA reads TGTGCCAGCAGCCCTGACAGGCGGGAGCTGTTTTTT.